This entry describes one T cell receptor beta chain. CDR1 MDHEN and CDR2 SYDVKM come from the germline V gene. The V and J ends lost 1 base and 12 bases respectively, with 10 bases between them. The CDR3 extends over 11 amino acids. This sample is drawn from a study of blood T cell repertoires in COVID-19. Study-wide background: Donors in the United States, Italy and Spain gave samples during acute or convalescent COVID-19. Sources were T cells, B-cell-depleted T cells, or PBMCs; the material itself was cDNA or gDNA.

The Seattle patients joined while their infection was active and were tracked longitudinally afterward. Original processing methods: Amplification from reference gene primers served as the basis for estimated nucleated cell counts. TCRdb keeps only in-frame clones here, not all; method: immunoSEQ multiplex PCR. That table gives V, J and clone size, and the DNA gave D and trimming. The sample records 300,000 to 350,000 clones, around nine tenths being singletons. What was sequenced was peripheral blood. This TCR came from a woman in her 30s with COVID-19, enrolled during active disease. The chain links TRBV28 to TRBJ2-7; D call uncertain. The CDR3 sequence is CASSLYESWYF. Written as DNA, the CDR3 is TGTGCCAGCAGTTTATATGAGTCTTGGTACTTC.